This entry features one T cell receptor (beta chain) sequence. After removal of 0 bases from V and 0 bases from J, the junction contained 0 bases not matched to a gene. This CDR3 region has 15 residues. The V gene's germline CDR1 is SGHRS and CDR2 YFSETQ. The data derive from a study of blood T cell repertoires in COVID-19. Study at large: T cells, B-cell-depleted T cells, or PBMCs provided the cDNA or gDNA that served as material.

Everyone who took part was roughly 18 to 89 years old, and they came from some 23 US areas. Membership in each cohort depended on participant-reported clinical history. Per the original methods: Researchers report that nucleated cell counts were estimated from reference gene primer amplification. Sequenced by immunoSEQ multiplex PCR; TCRdb stores in-frame clones only, minus some. That table gives V, J and clone size, and the DNA gave D and trimming. The sample lists about 260,000 clones, about nine tenths occurring once. This TCR was recovered from a woman between 50 and 59 years old who had recovered from COVID-19. Sequencing used PBMCs or T cells enriched from blood (not recorded which). The chain joins TRBV5-1 to TRBJ2-7; 10 bases line up with TRBD1. CDR3 sequence reads: CASSLGTGGSYEQYF. CDR3 coding DNA: TGCGCCAGCAGCTTGGGGACAGGGGGCTCCTACGAGCAGTACTTC.